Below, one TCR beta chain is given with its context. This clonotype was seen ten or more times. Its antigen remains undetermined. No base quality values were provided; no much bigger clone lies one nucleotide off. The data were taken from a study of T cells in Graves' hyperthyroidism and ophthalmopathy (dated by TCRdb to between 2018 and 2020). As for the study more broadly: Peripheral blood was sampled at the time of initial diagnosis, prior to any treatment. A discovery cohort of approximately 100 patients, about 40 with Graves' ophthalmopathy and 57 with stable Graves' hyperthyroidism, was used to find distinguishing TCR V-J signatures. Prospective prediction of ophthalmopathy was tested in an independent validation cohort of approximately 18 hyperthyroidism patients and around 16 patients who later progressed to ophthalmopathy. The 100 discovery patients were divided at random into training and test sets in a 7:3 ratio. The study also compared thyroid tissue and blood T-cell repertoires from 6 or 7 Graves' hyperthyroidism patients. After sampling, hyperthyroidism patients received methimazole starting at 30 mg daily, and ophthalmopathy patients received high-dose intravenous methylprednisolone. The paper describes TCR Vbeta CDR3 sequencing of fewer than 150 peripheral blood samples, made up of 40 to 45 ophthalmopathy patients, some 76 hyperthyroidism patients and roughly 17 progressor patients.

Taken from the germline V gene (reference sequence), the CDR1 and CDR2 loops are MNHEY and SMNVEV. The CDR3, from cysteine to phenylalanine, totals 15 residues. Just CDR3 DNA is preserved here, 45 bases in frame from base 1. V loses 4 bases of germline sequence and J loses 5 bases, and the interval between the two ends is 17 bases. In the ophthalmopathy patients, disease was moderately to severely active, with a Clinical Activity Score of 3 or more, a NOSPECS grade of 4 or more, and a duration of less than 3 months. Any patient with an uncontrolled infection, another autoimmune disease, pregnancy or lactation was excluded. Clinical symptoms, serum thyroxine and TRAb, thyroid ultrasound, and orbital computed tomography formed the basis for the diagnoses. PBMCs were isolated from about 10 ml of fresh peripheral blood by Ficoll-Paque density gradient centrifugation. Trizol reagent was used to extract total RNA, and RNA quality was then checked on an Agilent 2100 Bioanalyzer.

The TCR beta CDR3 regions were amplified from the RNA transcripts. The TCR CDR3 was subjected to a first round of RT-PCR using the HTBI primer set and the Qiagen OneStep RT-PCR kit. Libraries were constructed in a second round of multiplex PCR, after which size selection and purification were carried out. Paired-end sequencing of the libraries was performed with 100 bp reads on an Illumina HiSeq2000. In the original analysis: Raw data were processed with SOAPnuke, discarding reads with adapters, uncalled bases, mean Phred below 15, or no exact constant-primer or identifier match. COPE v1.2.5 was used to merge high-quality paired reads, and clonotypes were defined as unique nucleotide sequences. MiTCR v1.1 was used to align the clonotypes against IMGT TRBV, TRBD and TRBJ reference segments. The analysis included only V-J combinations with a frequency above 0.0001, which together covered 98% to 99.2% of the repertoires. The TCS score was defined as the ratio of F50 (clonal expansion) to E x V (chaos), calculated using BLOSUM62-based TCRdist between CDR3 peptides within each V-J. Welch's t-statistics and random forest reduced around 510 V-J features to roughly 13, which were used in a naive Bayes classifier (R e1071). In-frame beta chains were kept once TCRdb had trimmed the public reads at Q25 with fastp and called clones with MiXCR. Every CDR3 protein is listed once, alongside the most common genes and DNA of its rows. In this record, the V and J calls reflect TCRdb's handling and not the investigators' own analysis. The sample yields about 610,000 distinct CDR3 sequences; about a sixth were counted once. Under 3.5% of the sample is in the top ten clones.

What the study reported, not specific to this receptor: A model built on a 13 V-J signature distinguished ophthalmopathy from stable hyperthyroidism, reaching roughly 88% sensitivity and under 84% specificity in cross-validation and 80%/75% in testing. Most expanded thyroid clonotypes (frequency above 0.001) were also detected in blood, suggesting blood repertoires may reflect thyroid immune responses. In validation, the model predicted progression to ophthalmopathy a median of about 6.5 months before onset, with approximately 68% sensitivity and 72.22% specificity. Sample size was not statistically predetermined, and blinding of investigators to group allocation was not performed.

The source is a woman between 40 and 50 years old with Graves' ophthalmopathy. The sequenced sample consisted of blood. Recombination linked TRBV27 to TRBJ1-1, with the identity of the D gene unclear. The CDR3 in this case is CASSSEVRTGTEAFF. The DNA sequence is TGTGCCAGCAGTTCAGAGGTTAGGACGGGAACTGAAGCTTTCTTT.